Given below is one T cell receptor (beta chain) in context. What it binds is unknown. 13 Jbeta primers and 60 Vbeta primers were used for the PCR. Profiling relied on immunoSEQ multiplex PCR, and the TCRdb table lists in-frame clones only, not all of them. Found here are around 100,000 clones, roughly 80% of them singletons; the top ten hold 20% to 25%. This record comes from a study of cytomegalovirus exposure and HLA in healthy donors. Study conclusions and caveats: Per published reports, the classifier diagnosed cytomegalovirus status with high specificity and sensitivity. Presence/absence analyses supposed approximately even sequencing depth among donors. What was likely a sequencing artifact was a cluster of highly shared sequence variants.

The CDR3 contains 15 residues. From germline, CDR1 is MNHNS and CDR2 SASEGT. The V and J ends lost 0 bases and 3 bases respectively, with 11 bases between them. Sequenced material: PBMCs. The rearrangement uses TRBV6-1 and TRBJ2-5; tentatively, D is TRBD1 (5 bases). This TCR derives from a man between 25 and 39 years old in good health and CMV-seropositive. The CDR3 nucleotides read TGTGCCAGCAGTGAAGCAGGCAGGGTCAAAGAGACCCAGTACTTC. It codes for CASSEAGRVKETQYF.